This TCR beta chain was documented in a study of cytomegalovirus exposure and HLA in healthy donors. Study as a whole: The same platform was used for the roughly 120 validation repertoires as for the 666 first-cohort repertoires, as reported in a later analysis.

Germline CDR1 SGHVS, CDR2 FQNEAQ. The CDR3 contains 15 residues. V was cut by 2 bases and J by 0 bases, with 8 bases left in between. Study outcomes and limitations: The CMV antigen specificity of a few CMV-associated chains was confirmed through in vitro analysis. Researchers counted approximately 160 TCR beta chains as cytomegalovirus-associated.

The donors belonged to the roughly 120-subject validation cohort, separate from the 666-subject first cohort. Worth noting for this clone: Its antigen is currently unknown.

Assay: immunoSEQ multiplex PCR; the TCRdb copy retains only in-frame clones and omits some. Of about 200,000 clones listed, around 80% are singletons. This sequence joins TRBV7-8 and TRBJ1-3; D not resolved. This clonotype was obtained from a woman aged 25 to 39 in good health and CMV-seropositive. Sequences were obtained from PBMCs. The chain's CDR3 is CASSLSSGSGNTIYF. In DNA form, the CDR3 reads TGTGCCAGCAGCTTAAGTTCAGGCTCTGGAAACACCATATATTTT. The full variable domain, with the rest looked up from reference TRBV7-8 and TRBJ1-3, is GAGVSQSPRYKVAKRGQDVALRCDPISGHVSLFWYQQALGQGPEFLTYFQNEAQLDKSGLPSDRFFAERPEGSVSTLKIQRTQQEDSAVYLCASSLSSGSGNTIYFGEGSWLTVV.